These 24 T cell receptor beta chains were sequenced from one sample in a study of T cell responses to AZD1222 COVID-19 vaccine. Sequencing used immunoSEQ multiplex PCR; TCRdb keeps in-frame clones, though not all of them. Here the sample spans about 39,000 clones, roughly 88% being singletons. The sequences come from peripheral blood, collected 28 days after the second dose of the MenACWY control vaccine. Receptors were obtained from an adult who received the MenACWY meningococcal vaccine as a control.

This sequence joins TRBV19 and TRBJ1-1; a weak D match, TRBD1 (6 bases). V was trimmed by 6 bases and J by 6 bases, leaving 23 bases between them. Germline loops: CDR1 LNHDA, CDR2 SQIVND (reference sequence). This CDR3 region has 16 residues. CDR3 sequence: CASRKGGAGYGPEAFF. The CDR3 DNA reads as TGTGCCAGTAGAAAGGGGGGCGCGGGGTATGGTCCTGAAGCTTTCTTT. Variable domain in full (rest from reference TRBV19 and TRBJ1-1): DGGITQSPKYLFRKEGQNVTLSCEQNLNHDAMYWYRQDPGQGLRLIYYSQIVNDFQKGDIAEGYSVSREKKESFPLTVTSAQKNPTAFYLCASRKGGAGYGPEAFFGQGTRLTVV.

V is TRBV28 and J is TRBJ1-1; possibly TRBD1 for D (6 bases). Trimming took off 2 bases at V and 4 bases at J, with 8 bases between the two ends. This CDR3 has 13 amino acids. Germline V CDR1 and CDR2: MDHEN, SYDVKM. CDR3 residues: CASSLQGLTEAFF. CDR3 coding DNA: TGTGCCAGCAGTTTACAGGGGCTCACTGAAGCTTTCTTT.

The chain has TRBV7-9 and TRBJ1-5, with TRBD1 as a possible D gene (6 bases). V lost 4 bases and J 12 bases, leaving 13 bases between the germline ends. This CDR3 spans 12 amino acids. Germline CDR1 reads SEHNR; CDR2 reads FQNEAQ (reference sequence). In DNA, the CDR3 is TGTGCCAGCAGCTCAGGGGTTCTGGTCCAGCATTTT. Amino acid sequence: CASSSGVLVQHF.

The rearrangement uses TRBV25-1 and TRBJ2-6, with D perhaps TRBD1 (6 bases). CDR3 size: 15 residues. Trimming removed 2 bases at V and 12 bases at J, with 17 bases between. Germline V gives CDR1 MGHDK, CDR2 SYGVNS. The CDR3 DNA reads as TGTGCCAGCAGTGAAGGGCCAGGGGCCCCTCGCGTCCTGACTTTC. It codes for CASSEGPGAPRVLTF.

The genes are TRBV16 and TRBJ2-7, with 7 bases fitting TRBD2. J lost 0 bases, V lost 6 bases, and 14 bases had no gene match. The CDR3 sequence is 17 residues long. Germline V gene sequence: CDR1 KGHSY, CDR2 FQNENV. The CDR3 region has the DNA TGTGCCAGCAGTCCGGGCGACGGGGGGTCTTCCTCCTACGAGCAGTACTTC. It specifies CASSPGDGGSSSYEQYF.

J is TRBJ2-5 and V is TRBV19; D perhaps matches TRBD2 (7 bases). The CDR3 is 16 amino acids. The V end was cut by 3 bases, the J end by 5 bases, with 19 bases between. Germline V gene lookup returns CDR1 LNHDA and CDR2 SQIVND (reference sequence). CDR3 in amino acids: CASSIGRTARGETQYF. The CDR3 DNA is TGTGCCAGTAGTATCGGGAGGACAGCTAGGGGGGAGACCCAGTACTTC.

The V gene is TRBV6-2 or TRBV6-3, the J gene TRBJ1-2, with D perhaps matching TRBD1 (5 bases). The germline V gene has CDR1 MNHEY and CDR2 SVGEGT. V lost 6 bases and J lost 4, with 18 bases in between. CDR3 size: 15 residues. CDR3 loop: CASSSIGRAIYGYTF. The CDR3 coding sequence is TGTGCCAGCAGCAGCATCGGCAGGGCCATCTATGGCTACACCTTC.

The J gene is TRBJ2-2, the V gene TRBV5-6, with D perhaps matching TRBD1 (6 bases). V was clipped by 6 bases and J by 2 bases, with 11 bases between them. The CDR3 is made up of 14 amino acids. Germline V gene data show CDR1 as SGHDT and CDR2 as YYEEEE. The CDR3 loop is CASTHGGNTGELFF. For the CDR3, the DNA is TGTGCCAGCACCCATGGGGGCAACACCGGGGAGCTGTTTTTT.

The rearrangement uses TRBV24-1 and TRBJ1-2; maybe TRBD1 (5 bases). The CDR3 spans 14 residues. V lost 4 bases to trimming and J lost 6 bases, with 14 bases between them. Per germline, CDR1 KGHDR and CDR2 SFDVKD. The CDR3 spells CATSESGGKNGYTF. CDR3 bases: TGTGCCACCAGTGAATCGGGGGGTAAGAATGGCTACACCTTC.

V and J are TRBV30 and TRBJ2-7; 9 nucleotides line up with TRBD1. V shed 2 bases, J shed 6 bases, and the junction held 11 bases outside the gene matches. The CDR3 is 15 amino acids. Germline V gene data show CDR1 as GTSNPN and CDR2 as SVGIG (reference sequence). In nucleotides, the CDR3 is TGTGCCTGGAGTATACCCGGGACAGGGCCAGGCGAGCAGTACTTC. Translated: CAWSIPGTGPGEQYF.

The CDR3: CASRLGGTASYNEQFF. The DNA for the CDR3 is TGTGCCAGCAGACTGGGCGGGACAGCATCGTACAATGAGCAGTTCTTC. The V call is TRBV3-1 (or the pseudogene TRBV3-2), the J call TRBJ2-1; D is possibly TRBD1 (7 bases). In germline, CDR1 is LGHDT, CDR2 YNNKEL (reference sequence). This CDR3 comprises 16 residues. V lost 6 bases to trimming and J lost 4 bases, with 19 bases between them.

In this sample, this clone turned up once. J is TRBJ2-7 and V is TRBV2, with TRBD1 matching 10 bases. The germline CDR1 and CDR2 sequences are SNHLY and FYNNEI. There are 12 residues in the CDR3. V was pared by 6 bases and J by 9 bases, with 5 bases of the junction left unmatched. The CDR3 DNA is TGTGCCAGCAGGACAGGGGGCTGGGGGCAGTACTTC. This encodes CASRTGGWGQYF.

Here the CDR3 DNA reads TGTGCCAGTAGTACGCCGGCAGGGGGCTTGAACACTGAAGCTTTCTTT. Translating it yields CASSTPAGGLNTEAFF. The genes are TRBV19 and TRBJ1-1; 8 positions match TRBD1. The CDR3 has 16 amino acids. The J segment lost 0 bases and the V segment lost 4 bases, leaving 7 bases of the junction unmatched. Germline V gives CDR1 LNHDA, CDR2 SQIVND (reference sequence).

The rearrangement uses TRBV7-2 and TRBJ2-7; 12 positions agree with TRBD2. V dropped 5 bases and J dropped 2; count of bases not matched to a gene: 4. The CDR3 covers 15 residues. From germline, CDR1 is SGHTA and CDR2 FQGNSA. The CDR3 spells CASSASSGRAYEQYF. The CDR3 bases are TGTGCCAGCAGCGCCTCTAGCGGGAGGGCCTACGAGCAGTACTTC.

The chain's CDR3 is CASSAAPSSGGEYEQYF. Here the CDR3 DNA reads TGCGCCAGCAGTGCCGCCCCTTCTAGCGGGGGAGAGTACGAGCAGTACTTC. This chain uses TRBV10-1 with TRBJ2-7; 10 bases match TRBD2. V lost 4 bases, J lost 4 bases, and 13 bases stayed unmatched. Germline-derived CDR1 and CDR2 are WNHNN and SYGVQD (reference sequence). The CDR3 loop spans 17 amino acids.

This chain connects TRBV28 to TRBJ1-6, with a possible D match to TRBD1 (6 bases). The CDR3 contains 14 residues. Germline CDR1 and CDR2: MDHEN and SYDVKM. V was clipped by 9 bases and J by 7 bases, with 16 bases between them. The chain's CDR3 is CASTTGTHNSPLHF. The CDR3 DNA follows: TGTGCCAGTACTACCGGGACACACAATTCACCCCTCCACTTT. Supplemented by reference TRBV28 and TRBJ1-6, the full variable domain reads DVKVTQSSRYLVKRTGEKVFLECVQDMDHENMFWYRQDPGLGLRLIYFSYDVKMKEKGDIPEGYSVSREKKERFSLILESASTNQTSMYLCASTTGTHNSPLHFGNGTRLTVT.

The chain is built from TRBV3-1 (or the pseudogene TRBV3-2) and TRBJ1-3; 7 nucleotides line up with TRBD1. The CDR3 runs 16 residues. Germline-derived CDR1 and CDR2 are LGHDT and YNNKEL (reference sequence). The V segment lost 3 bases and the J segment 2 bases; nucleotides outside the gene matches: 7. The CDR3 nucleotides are TGTGCCAGCAGCCAGACAGGGCAGGTACCTGGAAACACCATATATTTT. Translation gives CASSQTGQVPGNTIYF.

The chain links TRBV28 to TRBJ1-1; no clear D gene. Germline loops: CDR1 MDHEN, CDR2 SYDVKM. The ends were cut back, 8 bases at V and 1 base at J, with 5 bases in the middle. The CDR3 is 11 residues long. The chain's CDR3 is CASRSNTEAFF. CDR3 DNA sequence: TGTGCCAGCCGATCGAACACTGAAGCTTTCTTT.

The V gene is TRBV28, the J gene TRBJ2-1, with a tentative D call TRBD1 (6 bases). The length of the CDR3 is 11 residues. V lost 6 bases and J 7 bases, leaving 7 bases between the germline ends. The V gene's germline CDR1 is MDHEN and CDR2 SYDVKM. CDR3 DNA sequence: TGTGCCAGCAGGGGGGCTAATGAGCAGTTCTTC. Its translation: CASRGANEQFF.

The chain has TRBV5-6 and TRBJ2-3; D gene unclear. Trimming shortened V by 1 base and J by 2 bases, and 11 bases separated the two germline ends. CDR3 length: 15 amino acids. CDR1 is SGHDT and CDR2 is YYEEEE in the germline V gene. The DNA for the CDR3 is TGTGCCAGCAGCTTGATGGGATTAGTCACAGATACGCAGTATTTT. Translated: CASSLMGLVTDTQYF. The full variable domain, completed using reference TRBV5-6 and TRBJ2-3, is DAGVTQSPTHLIKTRGQQVTLRCSPKSGHDTVSWYQQALGQGPQFIFQYYEEEERQRGNFPDRFSGHQFPNYSSELNVNALLLGDSALYLCASSLMGLVTDTQYFGPGTRLTVL.

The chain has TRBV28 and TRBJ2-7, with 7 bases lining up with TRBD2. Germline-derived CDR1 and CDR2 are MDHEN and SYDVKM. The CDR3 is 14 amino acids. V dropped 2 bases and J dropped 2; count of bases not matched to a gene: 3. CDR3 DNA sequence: TGTGCCAGCAGTTTAGGCGGGGGACCCTACGAGCAGTACTTC. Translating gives CASSLGGGPYEQYF.

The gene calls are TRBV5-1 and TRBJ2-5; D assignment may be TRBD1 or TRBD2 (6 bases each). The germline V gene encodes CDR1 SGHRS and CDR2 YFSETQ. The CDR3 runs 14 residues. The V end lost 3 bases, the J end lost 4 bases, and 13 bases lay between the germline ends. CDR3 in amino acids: CASSWRGSGETQYF. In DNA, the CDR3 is TGCGCCAGCAGCTGGAGGGGGAGCGGAGAGACCCAGTACTTC.

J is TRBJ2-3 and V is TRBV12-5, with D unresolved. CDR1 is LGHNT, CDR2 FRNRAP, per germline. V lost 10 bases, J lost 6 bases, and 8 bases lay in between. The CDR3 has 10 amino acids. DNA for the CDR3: TGTGCTAAAATTGGCGATACGCAGTATTTT. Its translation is CAKIGDTQYF.

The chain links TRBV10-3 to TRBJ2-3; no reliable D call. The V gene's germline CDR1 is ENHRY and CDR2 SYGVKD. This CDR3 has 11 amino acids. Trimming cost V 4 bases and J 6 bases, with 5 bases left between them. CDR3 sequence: CAISGLDTQYF. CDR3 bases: TGTGCCATCAGTGGGCTCGATACGCAGTATTTT.